Sequencing of this T cell receptor beta chain was carried out in a study of T cells in localized non-small cell lung cancer (dated by TCRdb to 2019 to 2021). For the wider study: The study analyzed T cell repertoires of 200 to 250 early-stage NSCLC patients, comparing tumors and uninvolved tumor-adjacent lungs. The cohort was made up of around 250 treatment-naive NSCLC patients whose localized lung tumors had been resected. Of the NSCLC patients, approximately 130 were male and about a hundred were female, and the mean age was around 70 years. Study-wide conclusions, independent of this receptor: Uninvolved tumor-adjacent lung showed the highest T cell clonality, higher than tumor, which suggests more focused antigenic responses in the adjacent lung. Longer overall survival was associated with higher T cell density in blood, whereas shorter survival was associated with higher clonality in adjacent lung. Because multi-region tumor sequencing was not performed, intratumor heterogeneity could not be ruled out. Because the study design was exploratory, TCR variables were selected using unadjusted p-values without false-discovery rate correction. Of the top 100 tumor clones, a median of 57 were detected in paired uninvolved adjacent lung; about 26 were also among that lung's top 100.

At diagnosis, peripheral blood, uninvolved tumor-adjacent lung and tumor were collected and were preserved as a mix of fresh-frozen and FFPE material. Blood samples were analyzed as peripheral blood mononuclear cells for TCR repertoire profiling. For this clone: Which antigen it targets is not known. Nothing much larger sits one base from this clone, and base qualities are not available.

The immunoSEQ Assay was used to sequence TCR beta CDR3 regions from DNA. Concerning the study's data processing: To compute T cell density, TCR beta template counts were normalized to usable DNA, which was estimated by amplifying housekeeping genes. The preseqR package was used to estimate richness by extrapolating to 400,000 templates for PBMC samples and to 120,000 templates for tissue samples. Clonality was taken to be one minus Pielou's evenness. Differential abundance testing on productive amino-acid clonotypes, with a minimum total count of 5 and an alpha of 0.1, was used to identify tissue-enriched TCRs. The Jaccard Index and the Morisita Overlap Index were used to measure how much the repertoires overlapped between compartments. GLIPH grouped TCR beta CDR3s together with public tetramer-defined viral CDR3s, and a viral motif had to include at least three viral sequences and also show V-gene enrichment. TCRdb holds this immuneACCESS table with in-frame rearrangements only. Some clones are missing; in checked studies, unresolved V genes explain under half, and the rest has no known cause. D and trimming come from the DNA, and the V and J calls and clone size come from that table. This sample comprises roughly 40,000 clones, around 86% of them detected only once. Around 3.4% of the sample lies in the top ten.

The clonotype was recovered from a man between 18 and 49 years old with stage I lung adenocarcinoma. The input for sequencing was peripheral blood, taken before any cancer treatment.

The CDR3 here reads CASSLGWTGAPYNEQFF. The bases read TGTGCCAGCAGCTTAGGCTGGACGGGGGCACCCTACAATGAGCAGTTCTTC. The rearrangement combines TRBV13 with TRBJ2-1, with the D segment possibly TRBD1 or TRBD2, each aligning over 6 bases. Via the germline V gene (reference sequence), CDR1 is PRHDT and CDR2 FYEKMQ. The CDR3 goes from the cysteine to the phenylalanine over 17 residues. The DNA shown is the 51-base CDR3, in frame from base 1. V was cut back by 0 bases and J by 2 bases, leaving a gap of 14 bases between them.